Below, one T cell receptor beta chain is given with its context. The entry originates in a study of blood T cell repertoires in COVID-19. This CDR3 has 13 amino acids. Germline V gives CDR1 MDHEN, CDR2 SYDVKM. V lost 7 bases to trimming and J lost 4 bases; unmatched junction nucleotides: 6. TCRdb keeps only in-frame clones here, not all; method: immunoSEQ multiplex PCR. The repertoire includes over 200,000 clones, about 85% of them detected once, and 10% to 11% sits in the top ten. The TCR comes from a young man who had recovered from COVID-19. The chain couples TRBV28 to TRBJ1-2; 7 nucleotides align to TRBD1. The sample consisted of PBMCs or T cells enriched from blood (not recorded which). The CDR3 DNA sequence: TGTGCCAGCACAAGGGGGCAGTCCTATGGCTACACCTTC. This encodes CASTRGQSYGYTF.